The TCR beta chain described here comes from a study of long-term antiretroviral therapy in people with HIV. A word on this clone: Its antigen is still unknown.

Survey-level immunoSEQ v3.0 assays were run. Libraries were prepared by immunoSEQ multiplex PCR; TCRdb keeps only in-frame clonotypes and omits some of them. This sample has just under 20,000 clones, with approximately 88% found just once. The length of the CDR3 is 13 residues. CDR1 SGDLS and CDR2 YYNGEE come from the germline V gene. V was cut by 0 bases and J by 4 bases, with 5 bases left in between. Per individual, the PBMC samples numbered at least one pre-ART and at least two post-ART. Participants who had HIV were, without exception, treated in the United States. Study-wide results and caveats: Clones that expanded before ART (that is, prior to treatment) dominated the repertoire at all time points. Older ART regimens may have been in use when blood was drawn between about 2004 and 2018.

The V call is TRBV9, the J call TRBJ1-3; D remains ambiguous. The sequences come from unsorted PBMCs, collected 2.1 years after starting antiretroviral therapy. The receptor's source is a man aged 18 to 29 with HIV. The CDR3 DNA sequence: TGTGCCAGCAGCGTAGGGACGGGAAACACCATATATTTT. Its translation: CASSVGTGNTIYF.